The entry below gives a single T cell receptor (beta chain) sequence along with its context. Its specificity is unknown. The entry originates in a study of OX40 agonist ivuxolimab in advanced cancers. Points from the study as a whole: Fewer expanded clones were found on average in CD4+ than in CD8+ T cells.

Germline lookup yields CDR1 KGHSH and CDR2 LQKENI. The CDR3 runs 17 residues. V lost 5 bases and J lost 3; bases outside the gene matches: 13. Assay used: immunoSEQ multiplex PCR; TCRdb lists only in-frame clones, some missing. The table shows about 29,000 clones, with around 90% occurring only once. Peripheral blood came from all dose cohorts at three timepoints. The sequenced sample was CD4+ or CD8+ T cells sorted from blood, obtained in a trial of the OX40 agonist ivuxolimab. This receptor was taken from an adult with an advanced solid tumor such as melanoma, head and neck, liver or kidney cancer. V gene TRBV18 combines with J gene TRBJ2-3, with 8 nucleotides matching TRBD1. CDR3 protein: CASSKPWTGSETDTQYF. For the CDR3, the DNA is TGTGCCAGCTCAAAACCTTGGACAGGGTCTGAGACAGATACGCAGTATTTT.